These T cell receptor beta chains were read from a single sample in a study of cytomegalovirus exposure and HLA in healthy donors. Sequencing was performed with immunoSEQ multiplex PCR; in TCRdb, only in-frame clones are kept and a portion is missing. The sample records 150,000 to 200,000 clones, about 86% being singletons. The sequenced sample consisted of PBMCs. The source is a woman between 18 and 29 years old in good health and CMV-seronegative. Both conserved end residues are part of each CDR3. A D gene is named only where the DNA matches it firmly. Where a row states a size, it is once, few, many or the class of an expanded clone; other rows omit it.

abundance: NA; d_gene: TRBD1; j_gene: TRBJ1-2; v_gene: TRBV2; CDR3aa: CASSRTGWDGYTF; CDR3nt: TGTGCCAGCAGTCGGACAGGTTGGGATGGCTACACCTTC
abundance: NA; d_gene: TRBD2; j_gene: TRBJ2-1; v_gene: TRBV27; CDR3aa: CASSFSGNSYNEQFF; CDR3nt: TGTGCCAGCAGTTTTAGCGGGAACTCCTACAATGAGCAGTTCTTC
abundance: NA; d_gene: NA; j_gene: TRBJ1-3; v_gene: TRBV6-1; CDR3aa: CASRRRERF; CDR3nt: TGTGCCAGCAGGAGGAGGGAGCGTTTT
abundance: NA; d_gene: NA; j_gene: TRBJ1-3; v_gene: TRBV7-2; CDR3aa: CASSLPTSGNTIYF; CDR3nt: TGTGCCAGCAGCCTACCAACCTCTGGAAACACCATATATTTT
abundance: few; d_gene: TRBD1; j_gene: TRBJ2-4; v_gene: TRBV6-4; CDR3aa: CARLLGQGEGTKNIQYF; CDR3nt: TGTGCCAGACTCCTGGGACAGGGGGAAGGAACTAAAAACATTCAGTACTTC
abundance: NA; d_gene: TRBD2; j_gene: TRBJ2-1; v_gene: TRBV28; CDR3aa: CASSSPGTRRVNEQFF; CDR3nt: TGTGCCAGCAGTTCCCCCGGGACTAGAAGAGTCAATGAGCAGTTCTTC
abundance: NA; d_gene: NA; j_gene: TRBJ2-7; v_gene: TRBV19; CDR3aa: CASSIASRGSSYEQYF; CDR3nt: TGTGCCAGTAGTATAGCAAGCAGGGGAAGCTCCTACGAGCAGTACTTC
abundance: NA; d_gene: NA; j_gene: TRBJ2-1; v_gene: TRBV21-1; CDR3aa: CASSLRQEVHYNEQFF; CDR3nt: TGTGCCAGCAGCTTACGACAGGAGGTTCACTACAATGAGCAGTTCTTC
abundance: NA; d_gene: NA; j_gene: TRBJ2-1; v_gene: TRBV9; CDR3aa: CASSDTLRDYNEQFF; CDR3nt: TGTGCCAGCAGCGATACTCTACGGGACTACAATGAGCAGTTCTTC
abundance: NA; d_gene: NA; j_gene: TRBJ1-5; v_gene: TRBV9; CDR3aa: CASSVRYNQPQHF; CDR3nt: TGTGCCAGCAGCGTACGTTACAATCAGCCCCAGCATTTT
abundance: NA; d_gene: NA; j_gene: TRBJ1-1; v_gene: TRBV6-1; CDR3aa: CASSENREFAEAFF; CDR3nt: TGTGCCAGCAGTGAGAACAGGGAATTCGCTGAAGCTTTCTTT
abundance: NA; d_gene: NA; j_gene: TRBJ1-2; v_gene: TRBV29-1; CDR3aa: CSVEEGYGYTF; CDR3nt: TGCAGCGTTGAGGAGGGGTATGGCTACACCTTC
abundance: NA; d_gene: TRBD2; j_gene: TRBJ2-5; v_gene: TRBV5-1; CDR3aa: CASRIGLAGTQYF; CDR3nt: TGCGCCAGCAGAATCGGACTAGCGGGGACCCAGTACTTC
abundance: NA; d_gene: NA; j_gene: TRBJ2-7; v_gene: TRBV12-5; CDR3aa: CASGLVLARGDYEQYF; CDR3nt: TGTGCTAGTGGTTTGGTACTCGCCCGGGGAGACTACGAGCAGTACTTC
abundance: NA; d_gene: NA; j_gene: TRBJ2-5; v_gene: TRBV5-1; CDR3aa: CASSPDSHRVTQYF; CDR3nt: TGCGCCAGCAGCCCGGACTCGCATCGGGTGACCCAGTACTTC
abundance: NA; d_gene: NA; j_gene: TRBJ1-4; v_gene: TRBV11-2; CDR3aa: CASSLEREPVGEKLFF; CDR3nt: TGTGCCAGCAGCTTAGAGAGGGAGCCCGTTGGGGAAAAACTGTTTTTT
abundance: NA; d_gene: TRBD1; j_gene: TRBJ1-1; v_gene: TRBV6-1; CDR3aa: CASSTGGEAFF; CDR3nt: TGTGCCAGCAGTACAGGGGGAGAAGCTTTCTTT
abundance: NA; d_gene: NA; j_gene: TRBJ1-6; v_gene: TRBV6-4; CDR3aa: CASSVYGGWNSPLHF; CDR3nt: TGTGCCAGCAGTGTATATGGGGGCTGGAATTCACCCCTCCACTTT
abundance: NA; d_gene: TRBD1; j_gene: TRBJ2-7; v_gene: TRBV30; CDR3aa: CAWSIGQGKYF; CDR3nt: TGTGCCTGGAGTATCGGACAGGGAAAGTACTTC
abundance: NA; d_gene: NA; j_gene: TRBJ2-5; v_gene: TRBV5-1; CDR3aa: CASSFEGLETQYF; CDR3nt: TGCGCCAGCAGCTTTGAGGGTTTGGAGACCCAGTACTTC
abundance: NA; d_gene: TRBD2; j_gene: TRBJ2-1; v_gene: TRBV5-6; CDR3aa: CASSSPGLSKFNEQFF; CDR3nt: TGTGCCAGCAGCTCTCCGGGACTAAGTAAGTTTAATGAGCAGTTCTTC
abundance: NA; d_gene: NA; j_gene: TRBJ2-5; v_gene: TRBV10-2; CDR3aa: CASSGLRQETQYF; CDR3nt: TGCGCCAGCAGCGGACTGAGACAAGAGACCCAGTACTTC
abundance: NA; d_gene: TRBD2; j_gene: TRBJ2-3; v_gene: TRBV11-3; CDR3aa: CASSLVGGGVTDTQYF; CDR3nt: TGTGCCAGCAGCTTAGTAGGCGGGGGGGTCACAGATACGCAGTATTTT
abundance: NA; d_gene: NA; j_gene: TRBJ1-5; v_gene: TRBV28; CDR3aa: CASSLGGLGQPQHF; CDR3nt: TGTGCCAGCAGTTTGGGTGGACTTGGGCAGCCCCAGCATTTT
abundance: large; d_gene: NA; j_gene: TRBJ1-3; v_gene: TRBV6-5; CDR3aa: CASSYSRQFSGNTIYF; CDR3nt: TGTGCCAGCAGTTACTCGCGGCAGTTCTCTGGAAACACCATATATTTT
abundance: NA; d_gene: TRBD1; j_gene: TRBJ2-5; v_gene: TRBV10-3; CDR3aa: CAISLSGQVGETQYF; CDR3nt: TGTGCCATCAGCCTATCGGGACAGGTGGGGGAGACCCAGTACTTC
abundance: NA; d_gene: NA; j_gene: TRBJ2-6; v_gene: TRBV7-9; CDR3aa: CASSLGPGANVLTF; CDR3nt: TGTGCCAGCAGCTTGGGGCCTGGGGCCAACGTCCTGACTTTC
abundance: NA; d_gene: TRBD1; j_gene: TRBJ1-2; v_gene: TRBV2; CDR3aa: CASSVQTGGYGYTF; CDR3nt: TGTGCCAGCAGTGTCCAGACAGGGGGCTATGGCTACACCTTC
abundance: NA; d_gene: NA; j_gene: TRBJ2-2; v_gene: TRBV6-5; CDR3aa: CASSYSRTYTGELFF; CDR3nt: TGTGCCAGCAGTTACTCTAGGACTTATACCGGGGAGCTGTTTTTT
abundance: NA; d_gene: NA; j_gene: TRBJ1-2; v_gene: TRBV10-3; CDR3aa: CAISELSYRTAQDGYTF; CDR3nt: TGTGCCATCAGTGAGCTCTCCTATAGGACGGCACAGGATGGCTACACCTTC
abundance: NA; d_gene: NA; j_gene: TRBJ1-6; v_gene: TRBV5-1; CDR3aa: CASSLAGVRYNSPLHF; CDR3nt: TGCGCCAGCAGCTTGGCCGGAGTCCGATATAATTCACCCCTCCACTTT
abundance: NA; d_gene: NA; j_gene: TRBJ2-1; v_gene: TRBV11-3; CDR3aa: CASSVRAYNEQFF; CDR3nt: TGTGCCAGCAGCGTGCGGGCGTACAATGAGCAGTTCTTC
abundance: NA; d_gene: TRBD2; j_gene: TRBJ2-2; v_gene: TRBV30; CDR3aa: CALGRAGGPTGELFF; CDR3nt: TGTGCCCTGGGAAGGGCGGGAGGGCCGACTGGGGAGCTGTTTTTT
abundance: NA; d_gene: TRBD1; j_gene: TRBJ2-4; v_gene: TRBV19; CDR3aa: CASRQGYGPKNIQYF; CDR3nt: TGTGCCAGTAGACAGGGGTATGGTCCCAAAAACATTCAGTACTTC
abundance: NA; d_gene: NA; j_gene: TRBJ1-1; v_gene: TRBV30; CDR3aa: CAWRSSRLFRLNTEAFF; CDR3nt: TGTGCCTGGAGATCATCACGACTCTTTAGGTTGAACACTGAAGCTTTCTTT
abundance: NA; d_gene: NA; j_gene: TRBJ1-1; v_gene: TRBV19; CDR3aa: CASKIGAGKTEAFF; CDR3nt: TGTGCCAGTAAGATAGGGGCGGGGAAGACTGAAGCTTTCTTT
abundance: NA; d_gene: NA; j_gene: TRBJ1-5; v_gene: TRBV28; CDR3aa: CASSSTGINQPQHF; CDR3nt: TGTGCCAGCAGTTCGACAGGAATCAATCAGCCCCAGCATTTT
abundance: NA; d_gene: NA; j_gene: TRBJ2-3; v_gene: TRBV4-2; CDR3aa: CASSQEPSGTDTQYF; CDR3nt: TGTGCCAGCAGCCAAGAGCCTAGCGGCACAGATACGCAGTATTTT
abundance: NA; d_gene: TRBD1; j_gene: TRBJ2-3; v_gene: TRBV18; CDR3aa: CASSPGQGLTDTQYF; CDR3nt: TGTGCCAGCTCCCCGGGACAGGGGCTCACAGATACGCAGTATTTT
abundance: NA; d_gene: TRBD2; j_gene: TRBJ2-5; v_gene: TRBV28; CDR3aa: CASSLRLAGSGGTQYF; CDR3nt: TGTGCCAGCAGTTTACGGCTAGCGGGTTCGGGGGGGACCCAGTACTTC
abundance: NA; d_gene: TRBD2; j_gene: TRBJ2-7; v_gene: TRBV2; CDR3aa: CASSRGLAQTYEQYF; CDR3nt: TGTGCCAGCAGTCGGGGACTAGCCCAAACCTACGAGCAGTACTTC
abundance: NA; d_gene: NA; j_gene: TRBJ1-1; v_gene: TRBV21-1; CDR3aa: CASSKGNDSGAEAFF; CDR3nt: TGTGCCAGCAGCAAAGGGAATGACTCGGGGGCTGAAGCTTTCTTT